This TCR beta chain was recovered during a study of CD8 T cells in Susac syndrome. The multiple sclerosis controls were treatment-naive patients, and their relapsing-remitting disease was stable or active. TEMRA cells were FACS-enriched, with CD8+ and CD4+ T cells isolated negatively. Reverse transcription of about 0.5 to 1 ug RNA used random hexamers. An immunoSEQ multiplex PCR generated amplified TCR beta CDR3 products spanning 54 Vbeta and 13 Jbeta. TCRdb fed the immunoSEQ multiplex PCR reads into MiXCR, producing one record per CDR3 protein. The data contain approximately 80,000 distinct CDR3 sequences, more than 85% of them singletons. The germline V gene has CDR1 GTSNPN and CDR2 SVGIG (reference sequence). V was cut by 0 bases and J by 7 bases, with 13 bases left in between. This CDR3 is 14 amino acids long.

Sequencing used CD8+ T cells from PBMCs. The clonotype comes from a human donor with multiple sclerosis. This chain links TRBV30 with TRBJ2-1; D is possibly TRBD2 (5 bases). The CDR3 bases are TGTGCCTGGAGTGTACGGGGTTTGGGGAATGAGCAGTTCTTC. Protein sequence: CAWSVRGLGNEQFF.